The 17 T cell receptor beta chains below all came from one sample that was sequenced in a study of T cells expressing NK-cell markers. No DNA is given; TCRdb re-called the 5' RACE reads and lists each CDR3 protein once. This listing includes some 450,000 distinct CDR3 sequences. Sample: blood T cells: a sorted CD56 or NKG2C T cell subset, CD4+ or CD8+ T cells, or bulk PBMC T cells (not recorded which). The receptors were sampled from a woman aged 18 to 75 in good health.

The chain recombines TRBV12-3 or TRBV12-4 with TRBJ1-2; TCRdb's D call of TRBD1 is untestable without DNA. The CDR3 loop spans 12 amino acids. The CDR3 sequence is CASSPRPRGYTF.

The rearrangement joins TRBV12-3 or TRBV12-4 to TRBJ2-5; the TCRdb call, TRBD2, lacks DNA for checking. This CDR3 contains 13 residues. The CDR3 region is CASSLRVGETQYF.

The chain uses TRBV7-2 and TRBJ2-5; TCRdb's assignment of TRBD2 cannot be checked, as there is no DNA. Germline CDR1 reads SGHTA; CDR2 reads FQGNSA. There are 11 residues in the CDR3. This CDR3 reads CASAGQETQYF.

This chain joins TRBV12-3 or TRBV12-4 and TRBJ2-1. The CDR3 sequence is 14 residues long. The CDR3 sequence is CASSLYGRNNEQFF.

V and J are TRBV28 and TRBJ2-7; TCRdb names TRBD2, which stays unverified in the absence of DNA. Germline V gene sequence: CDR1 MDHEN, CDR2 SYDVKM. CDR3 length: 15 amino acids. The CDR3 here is CASRLPGTSAYEQYF.

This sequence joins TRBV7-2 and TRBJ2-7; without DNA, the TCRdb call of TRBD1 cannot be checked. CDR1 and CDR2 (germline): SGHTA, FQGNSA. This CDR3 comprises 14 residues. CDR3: CASSPSRGQALQYF.

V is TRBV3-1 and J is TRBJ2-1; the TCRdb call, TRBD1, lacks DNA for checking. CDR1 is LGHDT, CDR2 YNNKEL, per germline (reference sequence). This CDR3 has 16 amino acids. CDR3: CASSPRTVSSYNEQFF.

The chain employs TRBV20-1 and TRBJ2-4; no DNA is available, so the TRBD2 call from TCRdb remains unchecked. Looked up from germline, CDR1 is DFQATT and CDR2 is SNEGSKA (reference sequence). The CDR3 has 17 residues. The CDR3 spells CSARDGGGAVEINIQYF.

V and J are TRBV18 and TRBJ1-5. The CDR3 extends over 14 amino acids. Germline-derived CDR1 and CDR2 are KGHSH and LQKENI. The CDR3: CASSPPGSNQPQHF.

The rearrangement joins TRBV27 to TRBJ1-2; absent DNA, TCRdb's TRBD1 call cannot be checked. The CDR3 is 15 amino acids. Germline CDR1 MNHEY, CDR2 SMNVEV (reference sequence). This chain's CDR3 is CASSLGTGSWYGYTF.

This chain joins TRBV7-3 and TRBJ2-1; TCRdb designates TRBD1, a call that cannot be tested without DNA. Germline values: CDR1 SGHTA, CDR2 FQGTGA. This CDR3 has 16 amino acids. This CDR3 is CASSTAQGVGYNEQFF.

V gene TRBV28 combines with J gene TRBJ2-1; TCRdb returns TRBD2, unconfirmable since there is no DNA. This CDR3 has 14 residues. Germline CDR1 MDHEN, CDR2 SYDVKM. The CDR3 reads CASSSSGRVDEQFF.

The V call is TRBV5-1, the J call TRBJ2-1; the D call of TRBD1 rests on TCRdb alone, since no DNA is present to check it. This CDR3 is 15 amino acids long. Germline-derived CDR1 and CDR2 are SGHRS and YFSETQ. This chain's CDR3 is CASRIRTGGENEQFF. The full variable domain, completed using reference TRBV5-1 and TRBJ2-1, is KAGVTQTPRYLIKTRGQQVTLSCSPISGHRSVSWYQQTPGQGLQFLFEYFSETQRNKGNFPGRFSGRQFSNSRSEMNVSTLELGDSALYLCASRIRTGGENEQFFGPGTRLTVL.

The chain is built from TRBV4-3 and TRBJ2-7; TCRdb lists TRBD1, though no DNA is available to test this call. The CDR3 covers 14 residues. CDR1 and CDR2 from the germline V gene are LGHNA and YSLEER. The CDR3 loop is CASSHGDGSYEQYF.

The CDR3 loop reads CASSSFKEQFF. The chain is built from TRBV11-2 and TRBJ2-1. Germline values: CDR1 SGHAT, CDR2 FQNNGV. There are 11 residues in the CDR3.

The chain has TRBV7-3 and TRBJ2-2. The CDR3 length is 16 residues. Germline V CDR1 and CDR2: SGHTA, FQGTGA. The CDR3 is CASSSRLDPNTGELFF.

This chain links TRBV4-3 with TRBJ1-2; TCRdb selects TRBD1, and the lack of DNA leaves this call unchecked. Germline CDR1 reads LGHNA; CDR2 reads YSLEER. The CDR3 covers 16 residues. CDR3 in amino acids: CASSPQSLRDRGGYTF.